This T cell receptor beta chain is drawn from a study of blood T cell repertoires in COVID-19. Study summary: Collection of acute and convalescent COVID-19 samples took place in the United States, Italy and Spain.

Measured with immunoSEQ multiplex PCR; TCRdb has only the in-frame clones, and not every one. The sample carries some 140,000 clones, 80% to 90% recorded once. This clone appeared a few times. Sequencing was done on a sample of peripheral blood. The sequence came from a man aged 50 to 60 with active or convalescent COVID-19.

The CDR3 reads CASGRSIEETQYF. The CDR3 DNA reads TGTGCCAGCGGGAGAAGTATCGAGGAGACCCAGTACTTC. The rearrangement uses TRBV19 and TRBJ2-5, with a possible D match to TRBD2 (6 bases). Germline V CDR1 and CDR2: LNHDA, SQIVND (reference sequence). CDR3 length equals 13 residues. Trimming shortened V by 9 bases and J by 5 bases, and 16 bases separated the two germline ends.